This T cell receptor (beta chain) was found in a study of blood T cell repertoires in COVID-19. The ends were cut back, 0 bases at V and 4 bases at J, with 11 bases in the middle. Per germline, CDR1 SGDLS and CDR2 YYNGEE. This CDR3 region has 15 residues. Sequencing used immunoSEQ multiplex PCR; TCRdb keeps in-frame clones, though not all of them. Of roughly 200,000 clones in the sample, 70% to 90% were seen once. J is TRBJ1-5 and V is TRBV9, with D possibly TRBD1 on 6 matching bases. Sequencing was carried out using peripheral blood. The TCR sequence derives from a woman aged 80 or over with acute or convalescent COVID-19. The CDR3 region has the DNA TGTGCCAGCAGCGTAGGGCAGGGGAGAAATCAGCCCCAGCATTTT. Its protein is CASSVGQGRNQPQHF.